These 27 T cell receptor beta chains were all obtained from the same sample, sequenced in a study of T-cell reconstitution after alpha-beta-depleted transplantation in children. A TCRbeta library incorporating unique molecular identifiers was prepared. TCRdb recomputed calls from the PCR reads with MiXCR, one row per CDR3 protein. Counted here are about 340,000 distinct CDR3 sequences, about 17% occurring once; the ten biggest clones make up around 38%. Source: PBMCs, mostly from graft donor cells, taken 360 days after TCRalphabeta/CD19-depleted stem cell transplant. The receptors stem from a male patient under 10 years old who had a stem cell transplant for acute lymphoblastic leukemia, so the T cells may come from the graft donor.

The chain is built from TRBV4-1 and TRBJ2-1, with 9 bases lining up with TRBD1. The V segment lost 3 bases and the J segment 8 bases; nucleotides outside the gene matches: 11. Germline loops: CDR1 MGHRA, CDR2 YSYEKL. The length of the CDR3 is 16 residues. Written as DNA, the CDR3 is TGCGCCAGCAGCCACTACGGGACAGGGATAAGTGATGAGCAGTTCTTC. Protein sequence: CASSHYGTGISDEQFF.

This clonotype was counted only a few times. The genes are TRBV5-8 and TRBJ1-2; 9 bases line up with TRBD1. In germline, CDR1 is SGHTS, CDR2 YDEGEE. Trimming took 0 bases from V and 3 from J; bases not matched to a gene: 6. This CDR3 is built from 16 residues. The CDR3 DNA sequence: TGTGCCAGCAGCTTGGACAGGGGGCTCTCTTACTATGGCTACACCTTC. This codes for CASSLDRGLSYYGYTF.

This clonotype was seen a handful of times. The V and J genes are TRBV20-1 and TRBJ1-5; 7 bases align to TRBD1. CDR3 length: 16 residues. V trimming: 3 bases; J trimming: 2 bases; junction bases outside the gene matches: 10. CDR1 is DFQATT and CDR2 is SNEGSKA in the germline V gene (reference sequence). The CDR3 nucleotides are TGCAGTGCTAGCACCCCAACAGGGGAAGGCAATCAGCCCCAGCATTTT. Translated: CSASTPTGEGNQPQHF.

At least ten counts were recorded for this clonotype. V gene TRBV29-1 combines with J gene TRBJ2-5; TRBD1 might be the D (6 bases). This CDR3 region has 14 residues. Trimming shortened V by 5 bases and J by 1 base, and 14 bases separated the two germline ends. Per the germline V gene, CDR1 is SQVTM and CDR2 is ANQGSEA. The CDR3 DNA follows: TGCAGCGTTCTAAGCGACAGGACCCAAGAGACCCAGTACTTC. Translation: CSVLSDRTQETQYF. Together with reference TRBV29-1 and TRBJ2-5, the CDR3 gives the full variable domain: SAVISQKPSRDICQRGTSLTIQCQVDSQVTMMFWYRQQPGQSLTLIATANQGSEATYESGFVIDKFPISRPNLTFSTLTVSNMSPEDSSIYLCSVLSDRTQETQYFGPGTRLLVL.

This clonotype was counted at least ten times. This chain uses TRBV18 with TRBJ2-7; 9 nucleotides align to TRBD1. V lost 3 bases to trimming and J lost 4 bases; unmatched junction nucleotides: 10. The germline V gene encodes CDR1 KGHSH and CDR2 LQKENI. This CDR3 contains 16 residues. CDR3 amino acids: CASSPLPDRGSYEQYF. The CDR3 nucleotides are TGTGCCAGCTCACCCCTACCGGACAGGGGCAGTTACGAGCAGTACTTC.

The chain carries TRBV11-3 and TRBJ2-2; D remains unclear. Germline CDR1 is SGHNT and CDR2 is YENEEA. Between the trimmed V and J ends, which lost 3 bases and 6 bases, there was a span of 8 bases. The CDR3 covers 13 residues. CDR3: CASSLQVPGELFF. The CDR3 DNA sequence: TGTGCCAGCAGCTTGCAAGTTCCCGGGGAGCTGTTTTTT.

The V gene is TRBV20-1, the J gene TRBJ2-1; 8 nucleotides align to TRBD2. J was trimmed by 16 bases and V by 5 bases; bases with no gene match: 13. There are 12 residues in the CDR3. CDR1 and CDR2 (germline): DFQATT, SNEGSKA (reference sequence). The CDR3 DNA follows: TGCAGTGCTCCTCTAGACGGGACTAGGAACTTCTTC. This codes for CSAPLDGTRNFF.

The CDR3 sequence: CASSLRLWRTSGEDTQYF. The CDR3 DNA reads as TGTGCCAGCAGTTTACGGCTCTGGCGGACTAGCGGGGAGGATACGCAGTATTTT. The chain combines TRBV28 with TRBJ2-3; 12 positions match TRBD2. CDR3 size: 18 residues. The germline gives CDR1 MDHEN, CDR2 SYDVKM. The J segment lost 6 bases and the V segment lost 2 bases, leaving 12 bases of the junction unmatched.

The chain joins TRBV2 to TRBJ2-7; TRBD1 matches 7 bases. The trim removed 7 bases at V and 4 bases at J, leaving 13 bases unmatched. CDR1 and CDR2 (germline): SNHLY, FYNNEI. CDR3 length equals 15 residues. CDR3 DNA sequence: TGTGCCAGCATCCTCGGAGGACAGGTGAATTACGAGCAGTACTTC. Translating gives CASILGGQVNYEQYF.

This clonotype was detected many times. The gene calls are TRBV4-3 and TRBJ2-7; no firm D call. The germline V gene encodes CDR1 LGHNA and CDR2 YSLEER. The CDR3 is made up of 15 amino acids. V was pared by 1 base and J by 4 bases, with 14 bases between. This chain's CDR3 is CASSQGHPYPYEQYF. CDR3 DNA: TGCGCCAGCAGCCAAGGGCACCCGTACCCTTACGAGCAGTACTTC.

The rearrangement uses TRBV5-1 and TRBJ2-1; no clear D gene. The V end was cut by 4 bases, the J end by 4 bases, with 15 bases between. The CDR3 runs to 15 residues. The germline CDR1 and CDR2 sequences are SGHRS and YFSETQ. The CDR3 DNA reads as TGCGCCAGCAGCCCGCCTAGTTCTAGTTACAATGAGCAGTTCTTC. This sequence encodes CASSPPSSSYNEQFF.

The chain combines TRBV12-3 or TRBV12-4 with TRBJ2-1; D perhaps matches TRBD2 (5 bases). Trimming pared 5 bases from V and 6 bases from J, leaving 11 bases between. The CDR3 is 13 residues long. The CDR3, as DNA: TGTGCCAGCAGTCCTACTAGTTTCAATGAGCAGTTCTTC. Translation: CASSPTSFNEQFF.

V gene TRBV5-1 combines with J gene TRBJ2-3; D ambiguous. V lost 4 bases and J lost 4, with 19 bases in between. The CDR3 sequence is 16 residues long. Germline-derived CDR1 and CDR2 are SGHRS and YFSETQ. The CDR3 coding sequence is TGCGCCAGCAGCCAGGAGAGTGTCGGGTCCCCAGATACGCAGTATTTT. It specifies CASSQESVGSPDTQYF.

The chain employs TRBV7-2 and TRBJ2-1, with D perhaps TRBD2 (6 bases). The CDR3 loop spans 16 amino acids. Germline loops: CDR1 SGHTA, CDR2 FQGNSA. Trimming pared 5 bases from V and 7 bases from J, leaving 21 bases between. CDR3 sequence (DNA): TGTGCCAGCAGCCTAGTGACCTCATCCCGGGAGAATGAGCAGTTCTTC. This translates into CASSLVTSSRENEQFF.

This clonotype was picked up many times. The chain joins TRBV7-2 to TRBJ1-6; D is undetermined. The CDR3 extends over 12 amino acids. Trimming took off 1 base at V and 5 bases at J, with 0 bases between the two ends. CDR1 is SGHTA and CDR2 is FQGNSA in the germline V gene. CDR3 bases: TGTGCCAGCAGCTTAGATAATTCACCCCTCCACTTT. Its protein is CASSLDNSPLHF.

The chain employs TRBV28 and TRBJ2-3; TRBD2 aligns across 8 bases. The CDR3 runs 17 residues. The germline CDR1 and CDR2 sequences are MDHEN and SYDVKM. With V trimmed by 2 bases and J by 2 bases, 9 bases remained unmatched. In nucleotides, the CDR3 is TGTGCCAGCAGTTTAGGGGGCGGGCGGGGGGTCACAGATACGCAGTATTTT. Its translation: CASSLGGGRGVTDTQYF.

The gene calls are TRBV9 and TRBJ2-5; D might be TRBD1 (6 bases). There are 16 residues in the CDR3. Trimming took 0 bases from V and 2 from J, leaving 14 bases between them. Germline values: CDR1 SGDLS, CDR2 YYNGEE. The CDR3 DNA sequence: TGTGCCAGCAGCGTAGAGACAGGTTGGGGACAAGAGACCCAGTACTTC. Translated, it gives CASSVETGWGQETQYF.

This clonotype was detected only a few times. The chain is built from TRBV29-1 and TRBJ2-7; a weak D match, TRBD1 (6 bases). The CDR3 is 14 residues long. V shed 6 bases and J shed 1 base, with 16 bases lying between them. The germline CDR1 and CDR2 sequences are SQVTM and ANQGSEA. CDR3 bases: TGCAGCGTCGCCGGGACACCTGCATCCTACGAGCAGTACTTC. Encoded protein: CSVAGTPASYEQYF.

In this sample, this clonotype turned up a few times. The genes are TRBV28 and TRBJ2-1; D unresolved. There are 14 residues in the CDR3. CDR1 and CDR2 (germline): MDHEN, SYDVKM. Trimming cost V 10 bases and J 6 bases, with 19 bases left between them. CDR3 nucleotides: TGTGCCACCCGGGCCTCAGAGGTCCTCAATGAGCAGTTCTTC. Translated: CATRASEVLNEQFF.

This clonotype was counted only a few times. J is TRBJ2-2 and V is TRBV20-1, with D possibly matching TRBD2 (6 bases). Germline CDR1 DFQATT, CDR2 SNEGSKA (reference sequence). The CDR3 runs 12 residues. The germline V and J ends were trimmed by 4 bases and 5 bases, with 8 bases remaining between them. This CDR3 reads CSANRGTGELFF. CDR3 sequence (DNA): TGCAGTGCTAACCGGGGGACCGGGGAGCTGTTTTTT.

This sequence joins TRBV11-2 and TRBJ1-2; no definite D call. The V end was cut by 4 bases, the J end by 0 bases, with 9 bases between. The CDR3 consists of 14 residues. CDR1 and CDR2 (germline): SGHAT, FQNNGV. The CDR3 bases are TGTGCCAGCAGCTCCACTTCTCCTAACTATGGCTACACCTTC. Its translation is CASSSTSPNYGYTF.

This CDR3 is CASSWDVSNQPQHF. CDR3 nucleotide sequence: TGTGCCAGCAGTTGGGACGTTAGCAATCAGCCCCAGCATTTT. The rearrangement joins TRBV28 to TRBJ1-5, with D possibly being TRBD1 (5 bases). The CDR3 length is 14 residues. Germline V gene lookup returns CDR1 MDHEN and CDR2 SYDVKM. V was shortened by 4 bases and J by 0 bases, with 7 bases between the two germline ends.

The chain is built from TRBV6-5 and TRBJ1-5; the D gene is possibly TRBD1 (6 bases). Trimming removed 2 bases at V and 1 base at J, with 12 bases between. The CDR3 extends over 16 amino acids. CDR1 and CDR2 from the germline V gene are MNHEY and SVGAGI. The DNA of the CDR3 is TGTGCCAGCAGTTACGCAACGGGGGGCAGCAATCAGCCCCAGCATTTT. Translated, it gives CASSYATGGSNQPQHF.

This clonotype has a handful of counts. The chain links TRBV25-1 to TRBJ2-7; D perhaps matches TRBD2 (5 bases). The CDR3 is 15 residues long. V lost 0 bases, J lost 1 base, and 10 bases lay in between. Germline V gives CDR1 MGHDK, CDR2 SYGVNS. The DNA for the CDR3 is TGTGCCAGCAGTGAATATCCTGAGGGTTCCTACGAGCAGTACTTC. Encoded protein: CASSEYPEGSYEQYF.

As to this clonotype: A much larger clone sits a single nucleotide away, making a read error possible. The CDR3 region has the DNA TGTGCCAGCAGCTTAGTTCCCAATGAGCAGTTCTTC. Its translation: CASSLVPNEQFF. This chain connects TRBV7-9 to TRBJ2-1; unclear D gene. CDR3 length: 12 residues. V lost 1 base and J lost 6, with 4 bases in between. Germline loops: CDR1 SEHNR, CDR2 FQNEAQ (reference sequence).

At least ten counts were recorded for this clonotype. The chain joins TRBV5-1 to TRBJ2-3, with 8 bases that match TRBD2. V lost 0 bases to trimming and J lost 5 bases; unmatched junction nucleotides: 5. CDR1 and CDR2 (germline): SGHRS, YFSETQ. This CDR3 contains 15 residues. The CDR3 DNA reads as TGCGCCAGCAGCTTGGGGAGCGGGAGTGGAGATACGCAGTATTTT. This translates into CASSLGSGSGDTQYF.

This chain links TRBV4-3 with TRBJ1-1; 7 nucleotides line up with TRBD1. The CDR3 consists of 17 residues. After removal of 0 bases from V and 0 bases from J, the junction contained 7 bases not matched to a gene. Per germline, CDR1 LGHNA and CDR2 YSLEER. This CDR3 is CASSQDLTGLMNTEAFF. CDR3 coding DNA: TGCGCCAGCAGCCAAGATTTGACAGGGCTTATGAACACTGAAGCTTTCTTT.